Below, 27 T cell receptor beta chains from the same sample are listed, as sequenced in a study of tumor-infiltrating lymphocytes in oesophageal squamous cell carcinoma. MiXCR, run by TCRdb on the PCR reads, gives a single entry per CDR3 protein. The sample shows approximately 9,600 distinct CDR3 sequences, 58% of them seen only once. Sequenced sample: esophageal tumor tissue. These receptors all stem from a female donor with esophageal squamous cell carcinoma.

Comment on this clonotype: In this CDR3 the conserved last residue, phenylalanine or tryptophan, is missing, so a read error is likely. The DNA is omitted, as the CDR3 cannot be located on it reliably, and the CDR3 follows TCRdb's listing. The chain links TRBV27 to TRBJ2-3; the DNA was not compared with TRBD1, the D call given in the table. Including both end residues, the CDR3 is 19 amino acids long. Germline V gives CDR1 MNHEY, CDR2 SMNVEV (reference sequence). The CDR3: CASSLGDRPGINNEQFFGP.

This sequence joins TRBV12-3 or TRBV12-4 and TRBJ2-7; TRBD2 matches 10 bases. The trim removed 2 bases at V and 7 bases at J, leaving 8 bases unmatched. The length of the CDR3 is 15 residues. The CDR3 coding sequence is TGTGCCAGCAGTTTACAAGCGGGAGGGCCGTATGAGCAGTACTTC. It specifies CASSLQAGGPYEQYF.

This clonotype came up many times. V usage is TRBV19 and J usage is TRBJ2-5; D assignment may be TRBD1 or TRBD2 (7 bases each). CDR1 is LNHDA and CDR2 is SQIVND in the germline V gene (reference sequence). The CDR3 is 15 amino acids. V was trimmed by 7 bases and J by 11 bases, leaving 26 bases between them. CDR3 loop: CASTTRQGGIGEQYF. For the CDR3, the DNA is TGTGCCAGTACAACTCGACAGGGAGGGATTGGGGAGCAGTACTTC.

This clonotype has ten or more counts. The rearrangement joins TRBV5-5 to TRBJ2-7; D could derive from TRBD1 or TRBD2 (5 bases each). The ends were cut back, 0 bases at V and 2 bases at J, with 12 bases in the middle. The germline CDR1 and CDR2 sequences are SGHKS and YYEKEE (reference sequence). The CDR3 totals 15 residues. CDR3 residues: CASSLEGLGAYEQYF. CDR3 DNA sequence: TGTGCCAGCAGCTTGGAGGGGTTGGGGGCCTACGAGCAGTACTTC.

The chain recombines TRBV7-4 with TRBJ2-7; 9 bases match TRBD1. Germline CDR1 SGHVT, CDR2 SQSDAQ. The V gene end was trimmed by 5 bases and the J gene end by 9 bases; junction bases not matched to a gene: 11. The CDR3 covers 14 residues. The CDR3 loop is CASSDSGTGTSQYF. CDR3 nucleotide sequence: TGTGCCAGCAGCGACTCCGGGACAGGGACGTCGCAGTACTTC.

The chain is built from TRBV7-9 and TRBJ2-3; D tentatively reads TRBD1 or TRBD2 (6 bases each). Looked up from germline, CDR1 is SEHNR and CDR2 is FQNEAQ (reference sequence). V was shortened by 6 bases and J by 4 bases, with 14 bases between the two germline ends. The CDR3 covers 14 residues. This CDR3 is CASRYRGEADTQYF. The CDR3 nucleotides are TGTGCCAGCAGATATAGGGGGGAGGCAGATACGCAGTATTTT.

This clonotype was seen ten or more times. A single base separates this from a much larger clone, so it may be a read error. The genes are TRBV27 and TRBJ2-1; no definite D call. Per germline, CDR1 MNHEY and CDR2 SMNVEV (reference sequence). This CDR3 has 14 residues. Deletions cut 4 bases from V and 10 bases from J, with 17 bases between. CDR3 protein: CASSSSLESNEQFF. CDR3 coding DNA: TGTGCCAGCAGTTCGTCTTTGGAGTCCAACGAGCAGTTCTTC.

The chain combines TRBV7-3 with TRBJ2-3; TRBD2 is a possible D gene (5 bases). The germline V gene encodes CDR1 SGHTA and CDR2 FQGTGA. The V and J ends lost 3 bases and 6 bases respectively, with 10 bases between them. The CDR3 is 13 amino acids. The CDR3 here is CASSFVRGDTQYF. The DNA for the CDR3 is TGTGCCAGCAGCTTCGTCCGAGGGGATACGCAGTATTTT. The entire variable domain, with the rest obtained from reference TRBV7-3 and TRBJ2-3, is as follows: GAGVSQTPSNKVTEKGKYVELRCDPISGHTALYWYRQSLGQGPEFLIYFQGTGAADDSGLPNDRFFAVRPEGSVSTLKIQRTERGDSAVYLCASSFVRGDTQYFGPGTRLTVL.

J is TRBJ2-5 and V is TRBV7-2, with 14 bases lining up with TRBD2. The J call may be wrong; the DNA end is better matched by TRBJ2-1. CDR3 length equals 16 residues. Germline assignment: CDR1 SGHTA and CDR2 FQGNSA. DNA of the CDR3: TGTGCCAGCAGCCGGGGGACTAGCGGGAGAGTAGATGAGCAGTTCTTC. It codes for CASSRGTSGRVDEQFF.

This clonotype was observed a few times. The chain uses TRBV7-6 and TRBJ2-1; D remains unclear. The J call may not be correct, given that the DNA end is closer to TRBJ2-5. Germline-derived CDR1 and CDR2 are SGHVS and FNYEAQ. The CDR3 is 12 residues long. CDR3 nucleotide sequence: TGTGCCAGCAGCTTAGCGCATGTCACCCAGTACTTC. The encoded protein is CASSLAHVTQYF.

This chain joins TRBV10-1 and TRBJ2-7, with TRBD1 identical over 8 bases. Per the germline V gene, CDR1 is WNHNN and CDR2 is SYGVQD (reference sequence). The junction had 9 bases not matched to a gene; V was cut back by 5 bases and J by 12 bases. The CDR3 sequence is 12 residues long. CDR3: CASSHGTGRMYF. The CDR3 nucleotides are TGCGCCAGCAGTCACGGGACAGGTAGGATGTACTTC.

The chain uses TRBV7-2 and TRBJ2-5, with 7 bases fitting TRBD1. The J call may not be correct, given that the DNA end is closer to TRBJ2-7. Germline V gene data show CDR1 as SGHTA and CDR2 as FQGNSA. This CDR3 is 15 amino acids long. The CDR3 nucleotides are TGTGCCAGCAGCTTTAGAGTGATAGGGGGCGACGAGCAGTACTTC. The encoded protein is CASSFRVIGGDEQYF.

By share, this clonotype ranks as large. The chain recombines TRBV12-3 or TRBV12-4 with TRBJ2-5, with D possibly matching TRBD2 (6 bases). With 7 bases removed from V and 4 bases from J, the gap between germline ends came to 13 bases. CDR3 length: 13 amino acids. CDR3 loop: CASNGGVLETQYF. CDR3 in DNA: TGTGCCAGCAACGGAGGGGTCTTAGAGACCCAGTACTTC.

This clonotype showed up just a few times. The chain recombines TRBV15 with TRBJ1-5, with TRBD1 as a possible D gene (6 bases). The germline V gene has CDR1 LNHNV and CDR2 YYDKDF (reference sequence). The CDR3 spans 15 residues. V gave up 4 bases and J gave up 4 bases, with 14 bases separating them. CDR3 sequence (DNA): TGTGCCACCAGCAAGGGGGGGGGCCGTAATCAGCCCCAGCATTTT. Protein sequence: CATSKGGGRNQPQHF.

J is TRBJ2-3 and V is TRBV7-2, with D possibly TRBD2 on 6 matching bases. CDR3 length: 17 amino acids. Trimming took 1 base from V and 1 from J, leaving 15 bases between them. Per germline, CDR1 SGHTA and CDR2 FQGNSA. CDR3: CASSLEAIGGGTDTQYF. The DNA for the CDR3 is TGTGCCAGCAGCTTAGAAGCGATCGGGGGTGGCACAGATACGCAGTATTTT.

V and J are TRBV11-2 and TRBJ2-6; the D is unclear. Germline CDR1 is SGHAT and CDR2 is FQNNGV. Trimming took 3 bases from V and 0 from J, leaving 6 bases between them. The CDR3 extends over 15 amino acids. CDR3 bases: TGTGCCAGCAGCTTGGATTACTCTGGGGCCAACGTCCTGACTTTC. This gives the protein CASSLDYSGANVLTF.

J is TRBJ2-3 and V is TRBV7-3; D unresolved. There are 12 residues in the CDR3. Germline-derived CDR1 and CDR2 are SGHTA and FQGTGA. V shed 5 bases and J shed 6 bases, with 9 bases lying between them. Here the CDR3 DNA reads TGTGCCAGCAGCCAGTTTGGGGATACGCAGTATTTT. Protein product: CASSQFGDTQYF.

V usage is TRBV7-6 and J usage is TRBJ2-3; 8 nucleotides line up with TRBD2. With 2 bases clipped from V and 5 bases from J, the junction kept 3 bases outside the gene matches. Germline-derived CDR1 and CDR2 are SGHVS and FNYEAQ. CDR3 length: 14 residues. CDR3 sequence reads: CASSLPGGQDTQYF. As DNA, the CDR3 is TGTGCCAGCAGCTTACCGGGGGGGCAAGATACGCAGTATTTT.

Many counts were recorded for this clonotype. The gene calls are TRBV10-3 and TRBJ2-7; possibly TRBD1 for D (5 bases). Germline V gene data show CDR1 as ENHRY and CDR2 as SYGVKD. This CDR3 is 15 amino acids long. Trimming shortened V by 3 bases and J by 5 bases, and 17 bases separated the two germline ends. In DNA, the CDR3 is TGTGCCATCAGTGAAAGTCCCTCCAGGGTTGACGAGCAGTACTTC. This codes for CAISESPSRVDEQYF.

The chain combines TRBV7-6 with TRBJ2-3; D might be TRBD1 (5 bases). Germline loops: CDR1 SGHVS, CDR2 FNYEAQ. The V end lost 3 bases, the J end lost 2 bases, and 12 bases lay between the germline ends. The CDR3 is 15 residues long. DNA for the CDR3: TGTGCCAGCAGCTTGGGCAGGGTGGTCACAGATACGCAGTATTTT. Its protein product is CASSLGRVVTDTQYF.

Note on this clonotype: Given the absence of the conserved phenylalanine or tryptophan at the CDR3 end, a read error is likely. The limits of the CDR3 on the DNA are not certain, so only TCRdb's listed CDR3 is given. The V and J genes are TRBV6-1 and TRBJ2-3; the DNA was not used to check the table's D call, TRBD2. Germline values: CDR1 MNHNS, CDR2 SASEGT. The CDR3 length is 16 residues, termini included. CDR3 residues: CASSGRAVQETQYFGP.

This sequence joins TRBV6-2 or TRBV6-3 and TRBJ2-7; 14 bases fit TRBD2. TRBJ2-1 matches the DNA end more closely, so the J call is doubtful. Germline values: CDR1 MNHEY, CDR2 SVGEGT. The CDR3 is 15 residues long. CDR3 bases: TGTGCCAGCAGTGGACTAGCGGGAGGAGGCAATGAGCAGTTCTTC. This gives the protein CASSGLAGGGNEQFF.

Notes on this clonotype: The DNA is left out, because the CDR3 cannot be placed on it with certainty; the CDR3 is given as TCRdb lists it. This chain uses TRBV10-3 with TRBJ2-6; the table names TRBD2, a call not compared with the DNA. Per germline, CDR1 ENHRY and CDR2 SYGVKD. The CDR3 is made up of 13 amino acids, end residues included. This CDR3 is CAIILHGRLHLRF.

This clonotype was recorded only once. This chain's CDR3 is CATSSGTSTEAFF. The CDR3 DNA reads TGTGCCACCTCGAGTGGGACAAGTACTGAAGCTTTCTTT. The chain employs TRBV24-1 and TRBJ1-1; possibly TRBD1 for D (6 bases). Looked up from germline, CDR1 is KGHDR and CDR2 is SFDVKD. The CDR3 covers 13 residues. Trimming removed 9 bases at V and 5 bases at J, with 15 bases between.

The chain couples TRBV11-2 to TRBJ2-3; D gene ambiguous. V lost 1 base and J 2 bases, leaving 10 bases between the germline ends. Germline V CDR1 and CDR2: SGHAT, FQNNGV. The CDR3 is 15 residues long. The CDR3 region is CASSLVVGPTDTQYF. The CDR3 DNA follows: TGTGCCAGCAGCTTAGTGGTAGGCCCCACAGATACGCAGTATTTT.

The genes are TRBV7-2 and TRBJ2-7, with 7 bases lining up with TRBD2. With 6 bases clipped from V and 6 bases from J, the junction kept 14 bases outside the gene matches. Germline assignment: CDR1 SGHTA and CDR2 FQGNSA. CDR3 length equals 15 residues. Here the CDR3 reads CASSFFGGISTEQYF. CDR3 DNA sequence: TGTGCCAGCAGTTTTTTCGGGGGGATCTCCACCGAGCAGTACTTC. Full variable domain (remainder filled in from reference TRBV7-2 and TRBJ2-7): GAGVSQSPSNKVTEKGKDVELRCDPISGHTALYWYRQSLGQGLEFLIYFQGNSAPDKSGLPSDRFSAERTGGSVSTLTIQRTQQEDSAVYLCASSFFGGISTEQYFGPGTRLTVT.

On this clonotype itself: Because it lacks the conserved phenylalanine or tryptophan at the end, this CDR3 is likely a read error. The DNA is omitted, as the CDR3 cannot be located on it reliably, and the CDR3 follows TCRdb's listing. Here the CDR3 reads CASSSGLVGYNEQFFGS. This chain uses TRBV7-2 with TRBJ2-1; TRBD2 is taken as the D call from the table, unchecked against the DNA. Germline assignment: CDR1 SGHTA and CDR2 FQGNSA. The CDR3 adds up to 17 amino acids, both ends counted.